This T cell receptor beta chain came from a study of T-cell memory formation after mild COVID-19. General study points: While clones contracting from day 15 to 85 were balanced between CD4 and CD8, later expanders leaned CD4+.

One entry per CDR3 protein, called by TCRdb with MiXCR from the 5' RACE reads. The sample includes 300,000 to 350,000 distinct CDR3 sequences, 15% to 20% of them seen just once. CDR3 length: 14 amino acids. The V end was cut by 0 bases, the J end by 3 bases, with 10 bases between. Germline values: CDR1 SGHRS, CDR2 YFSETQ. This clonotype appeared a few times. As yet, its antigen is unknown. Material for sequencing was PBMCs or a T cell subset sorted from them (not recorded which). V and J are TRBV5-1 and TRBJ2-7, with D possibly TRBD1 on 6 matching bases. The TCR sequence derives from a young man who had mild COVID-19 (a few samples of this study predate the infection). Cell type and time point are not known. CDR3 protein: CASSLGTDHYEQYV. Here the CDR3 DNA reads TGCGCCAGCAGCTTGGGGACAGACCACTACGAGCAGTACGTC.